Listed below are T cell receptor beta chains from one sample, sequenced in a study of circulating CD8 cells and anti-PD-1 response in melanoma. Each CDR3 protein is one row after TCRdb ran MiXCR on the reads. The data contain over 1,000 distinct CDR3 sequences, 7.6% of them singletons. Sequenced material: CD8+ T cells from PBMCs, taken at baseline or after one month of anti-PD-1 therapy (not recorded which). All receptors derive from a human donor with melanoma. Both conserved end residues are part of each CDR3. A D gene is named only where the DNA matches it firmly. Some rows have no size entry. The others give once, few or many, or a class for an expanded clone.

d_call | j_call | v_call | cdr3_length | clone_size | cdr3_aa | cdr3_nt
- | TRBJ2-7 | TRBV29-1 | 14 | - | CSVEDLGRDYEQYF | TGCAGCGTTGAAGATCTAGGCAGGGATTACGAGCAGTACTTC
TRBD1 | TRBJ2-7 | TRBV28 | 15 | large | CASSPNPLETGTGVF | TGTGCCAGCAGTCCAAACCCTTTAGAGACCGGGACAGGGGTGTTC
TRBD1 | TRBJ2-7 | TRBV19 | 18 | large | CASSIIYVSRDSSYEQYF | TGTGCCAGTAGTATCATTTATGTTTCCCGGGACAGCTCCTACGAGCAGTACTTC
TRBD1 | TRBJ1-3 | TRBV20-1 | 16 | large | CSARDDRGLSGNTIYF | TGCAGTGCTAGAGATGACAGGGGGTTATCTGGAAACACCATATATTTT
- | TRBJ2-3 | TRBV7-2 | 14 | medium-sized | CASSFRGSADTQYF | TGTGCCAGCAGCTTTCGGGGGAGCGCAGATACGCAGTATTTT
- | TRBJ2-1 | TRBV7-2 | 14 | large | CASSLGRTYNEQFF | TGTGCCAGCAGCTTAGGACGGACTTACAATGAGCAGTTCTTC
TRBD1 | TRBJ1-2 | TRBV29-1 | 15 | medium-sized | CSATGSNSMGYGYTF | TGCAGCGCGACAGGGTCCAATTCCATGGGTTATGGCTACACCTTC
TRBD2 | TRBJ2-1 | TRBV7-3 | 15 | medium-sized | CASSISGGSYNEQFF | TGTGCCAGCAGCATTAGCGGGGGCTCCTACAATGAGCAGTTCTTC
- | TRBJ2-3 | TRBV9 | 14 | medium-sized | CASSVDGSTDTQYF | TGTGCCAGCAGCGTAGACGGGAGCACAGATACGCAGTATTTT
- | TRBJ2-5 | TRBV4-2 | 14 | medium-sized | CASSQDRLGETQYF | TGTGCCAGCAGCCAAGATCGTTTGGGAGAGACCCAGTACTTC
- | TRBJ2-7 | TRBV18 | 15 | large | CASSPRDGASYEQYF | TGTGCCAGCTCACCCCGGGACGGCGCCTCCTACGAGCAGTACTTC
TRBD1 | TRBJ2-1 | TRBV27 | 14 | medium-sized | CASSLQGDYNEQFF | TGTGCCAGCAGTTTACAGGGGGACTACAATGAGCAGTTCTTC
TRBD2 | TRBJ2-3 | TRBV4-2 | 15 | medium-sized | CASSQAGGDTDTQYF | TGTGCCAGCAGCCAAGCCGGGGGGGATACAGATACGCAGTATTTT
- | TRBJ2-7 | TRBV19 | 13 | medium-sized | CASSYTTFYEQYF | TGTGCCAGTAGTTATACAACTTTCTACGAGCAGTACTTC
TRBD2 | TRBJ2-1 | TRBV11-2 | 19 | once | CASSPDGSSGGSSYNEQFF | TGTGCCAGCAGCCCAGATGGAAGTAGCGGGGGCAGCTCCTACAATGAGCAGTTCTTC
- | TRBJ2-7 | TRBV5-8 | 13 | large | CASSLGYSYEQYF | TGTGCCAGCAGCCTAGGGTACTCCTACGAGCAGTACTTC
- | TRBJ2-7 | TRBV19 | 14 | medium-sized | CASSIKQGSYEQYF | TGTGCCAGTAGTATCAAACAGGGCTCCTACGAGCAGTACTTC
TRBD1 | TRBJ2-7 | TRBV27 | 16 | large | CASSLSGTGANYEQYF | TGTGCCAGCAGTTTATCGGGGACAGGGGCGAATTACGAGCAGTACTTC
TRBD2 | TRBJ2-1 | TRBV27 | 15 | large | CASSLSSGAGAEQFF | TGTGCCAGCAGTTTATCAAGCGGGGCCGGGGCTGAGCAGTTCTTC
- | TRBJ1-5 | TRBV28 | 16 | large | CASIHLGKGSNQPQHF | TGTGCCAGCATCCATTTGGGGAAAGGGAGCAATCAGCCCCAGCATTTT
- | TRBJ2-2 | TRBV19 | 10 | medium-sized | CASSGGELFF | TGTGCCAGTAGTGGGGGAGAGCTGTTTTTT
- | TRBJ2-4 | TRBV4-1 | 18 | medium-sized | CASSQGVEESATKNIQYF | TGCGCCAGCAGCCAAGGGGTCGAAGAGTCTGCGACCAAAAACATTCAGTACTTC
- | TRBJ2-7 | TRBV12-3/TRBV12-4 | 12 | medium-sized | CASRAHSYEQYF | TGTGCCAGCAGGGCACATTCCTACGAGCAGTACTTC
- | TRBJ2-2 | TRBV19 | 12 | large | CASSEDTGELFF | TGTGCCAGTAGTGAAGACACCGGGGAGCTGTTTTTT
- | TRBJ2-3 | TRBV29-1 | 12 | large | CSVEGLGDTQYF | TGCAGCGTTGAGGGTTTGGGAGATACGCAGTATTTT
TRBD1 | TRBJ2-3 | TRBV20-1 | 16 | medium-sized | CSARGRDRGSTDTQYF | TGCAGTGCTAGGGGGAGGGACAGGGGAAGCACAGATACGCAGTATTTT
TRBD1 | TRBJ2-4 | TRBV27 | 16 | medium-sized | CASRDREPIAKNIQYF | TGTGCCAGCCGAGACAGGGAACCTATAGCCAAAAACATTCAGTACTTC
- | TRBJ2-1 | TRBV24-1 | 14 | medium-sized | CATSVTGDYNEQFF | TGTGCCACCAGTGTAACGGGGGACTACAATGAGCAGTTCTTC
- | TRBJ1-1 | TRBV19 | 12 | large | CASKIGDTEAFF | TGTGCCAGTAAAATAGGGGACACTGAAGCTTTCTTT
TRBD2 | TRBJ2-1 | TRBV7-3 | 19 | medium-sized | CASSVEPGLAGLGYNEQFF | TGTGCCAGCAGCGTTGAACCGGGACTAGCGGGGTTAGGCTACAATGAGCAGTTCTTC
- | TRBJ1-1 | TRBV19 | 13 | - | CASSIFDGPEAFF | TGTGCCAGTAGTATCTTCGACGGGCCTGAAGCTTTCTTT